Reported below is one T cell receptor beta chain. The sample belongs to a study of OX40 agonist ivuxolimab in advanced cancers. With 0 bases clipped from V and 4 bases from J, the junction kept 5 bases outside the gene matches. Germline CDR1 reads GTSNPN; CDR2 reads SVGIG (reference sequence). The CDR3 covers 14 residues. Generated by immunoSEQ multiplex PCR, the TCRdb table keeps only in-frame clones and is missing some. This table holds under 80,000 clones, approximately 89% found once. The source material was CD4+ or CD8+ T cells sorted from blood, sampled in a trial of the OX40 agonist ivuxolimab. V usage is TRBV30 and J usage is TRBJ1-2; 7 bases are a match to TRBD1. This receptor was identified in an adult with an advanced solid tumor such as melanoma, head and neck, liver or kidney cancer. CDR3 protein: CAWSVFRGVYGYTF. Written as DNA, the CDR3 is TGTGCCTGGAGTGTCTTCAGGGGGGTCTATGGCTACACCTTC.